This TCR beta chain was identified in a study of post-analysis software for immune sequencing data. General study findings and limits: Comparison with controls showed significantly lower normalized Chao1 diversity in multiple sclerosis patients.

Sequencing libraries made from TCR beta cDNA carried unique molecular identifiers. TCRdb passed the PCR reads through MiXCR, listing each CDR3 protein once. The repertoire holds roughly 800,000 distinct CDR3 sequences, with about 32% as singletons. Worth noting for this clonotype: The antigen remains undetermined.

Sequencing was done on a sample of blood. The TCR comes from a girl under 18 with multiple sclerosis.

CDR3 sequence (DNA): TGTGCCATCAGTTCGGGACAGGGGCGCGAAGAGACCCAGTACTTC. Amino acids: CAISSGQGREETQYF. The chain is built from TRBV10-3 and TRBJ2-5, with TRBD1 matching over 10 bases. Germline CDR1 reads ENHRY; CDR2 reads SYGVKD. J gave up 3 bases and V 5 bases, and 6 bases lay outside the gene matches. The length of the CDR3 is 15 residues.